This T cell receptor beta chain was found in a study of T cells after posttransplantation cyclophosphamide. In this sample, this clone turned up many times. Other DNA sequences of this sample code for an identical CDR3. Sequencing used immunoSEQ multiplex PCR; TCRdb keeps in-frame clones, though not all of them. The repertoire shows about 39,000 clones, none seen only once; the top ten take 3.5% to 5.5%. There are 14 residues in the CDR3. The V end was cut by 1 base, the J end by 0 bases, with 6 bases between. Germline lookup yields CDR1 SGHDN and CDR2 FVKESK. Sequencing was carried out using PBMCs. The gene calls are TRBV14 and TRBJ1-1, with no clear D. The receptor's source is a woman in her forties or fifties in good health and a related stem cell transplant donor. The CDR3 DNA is TGTGCCAGCAGCCAAGCTGGCATGAACACTGAAGCTTTCTTT. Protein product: CASSQAGMNTEAFF.